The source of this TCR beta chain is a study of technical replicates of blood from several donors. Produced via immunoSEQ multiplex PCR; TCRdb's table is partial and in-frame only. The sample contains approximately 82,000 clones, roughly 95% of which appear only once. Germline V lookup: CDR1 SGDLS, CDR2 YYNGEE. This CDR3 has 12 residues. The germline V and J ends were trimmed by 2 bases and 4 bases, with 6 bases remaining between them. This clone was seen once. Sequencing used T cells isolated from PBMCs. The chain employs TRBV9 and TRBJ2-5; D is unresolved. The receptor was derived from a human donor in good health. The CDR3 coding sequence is TGTGCCAGCAGCGTCTCCGGAGAGACCCAGTACTTC. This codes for CASSVSGETQYF.